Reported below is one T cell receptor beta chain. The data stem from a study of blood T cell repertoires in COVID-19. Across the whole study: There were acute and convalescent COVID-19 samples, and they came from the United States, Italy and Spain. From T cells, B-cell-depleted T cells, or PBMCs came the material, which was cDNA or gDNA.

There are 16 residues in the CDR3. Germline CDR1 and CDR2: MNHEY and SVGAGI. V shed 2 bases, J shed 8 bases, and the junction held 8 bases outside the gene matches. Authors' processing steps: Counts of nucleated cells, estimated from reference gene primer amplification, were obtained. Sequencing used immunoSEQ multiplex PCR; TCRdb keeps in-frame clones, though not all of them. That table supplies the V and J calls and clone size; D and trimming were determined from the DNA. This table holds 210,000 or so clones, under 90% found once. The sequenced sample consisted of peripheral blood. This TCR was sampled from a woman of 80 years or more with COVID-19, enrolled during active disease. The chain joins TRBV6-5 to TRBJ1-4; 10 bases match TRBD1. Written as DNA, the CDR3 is TGTGCCAGCAGTTACCCCCGGACAGGGGGGGAGGAAAAACTGTTTTTT. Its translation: CASSYPRTGGEEKLFF.